The 18 T cell receptor beta chains in this list originate from one sample, sequenced in a study of cytomegalovirus exposure and HLA in healthy donors. The PCR used 60 Vbeta and 13 Jbeta primers. This table comes from immunoSEQ multiplex PCR, and its TCRdb copy is limited to in-frame clones, with some not included. This table has 150,000 to 160,000 clones, over 60% appearing once. Sequenced sample: PBMCs. Receptors were obtained from a woman between 40 and 50 years old in good health and CMV-seronegative.

This clone has more than one count but fewer than ten. The CDR3 coding sequence is TGCAGCGTGCAGACTAGCGGCACAGATACGCAGTATTTT. This sequence encodes CSVQTSGTDTQYF. The genes are TRBV29-1 and TRBJ2-3, with 8 bases that match TRBD2. The CDR3 spans 13 residues. Germline assignment: CDR1 SQVTM and CDR2 ANQGSEA. Trimming at V came to 6 bases and at J to 1 base, leaving 3 bases not matched to a gene.

This chain links TRBV6-6 with TRBJ1-1; 7 nucleotides agree with TRBD1. Trimming removed 3 bases from V and 0 bases from J; junction bases left unmatched: 4. CDR1 and CDR2 from the germline V gene are MNHNY and SVGAGI (reference sequence). This CDR3 has 15 amino acids. The CDR3 here is CASSYRQGLNTEAFF. As DNA, the CDR3 is TGTGCCAGCAGTTATCGACAGGGATTGAACACTGAAGCTTTCTTT.

V and J are TRBV29-1 and TRBJ1-1; TRBD1 agrees at 9 bases. From germline, CDR1 is SQVTM and CDR2 ANQGSEA. Trimming at V came to 6 bases and at J to 3 bases, leaving 8 bases not matched to a gene. The CDR3 has 14 residues. CDR3 sequence reads: CSVALQGAYTEAFF. CDR3 coding DNA: TGCAGCGTGGCACTACAGGGGGCGTACACTGAAGCTTTCTTT.

The V gene is TRBV11-2, the J gene TRBJ1-2, with 8 nucleotides matching TRBD1. V was clipped by 4 bases and J by 3 bases; unmatched bases: 7. The CDR3 is 15 amino acids. The germline CDR1 and CDR2 sequences are SGHAT and FQNNGV. For the CDR3, the DNA is TGTGCCAGCAGCTCCAGTTACAGGGGGGACTATGGCTACACCTTC. This sequence encodes CASSSSYRGDYGYTF.

The V gene is TRBV27, the J gene TRBJ1-4; no clear D. This CDR3 is built from 12 residues. The V end was cut by 5 bases, the J end by 4 bases, with 5 bases between. Germline V gene data show CDR1 as MNHEY and CDR2 as SMNVEV (reference sequence). The CDR3 sequence is CASSPHNEKLFF. Here the CDR3 DNA reads TGTGCCAGCAGTCCCCATAATGAAAAACTGTTTTTT.

This clone occurred once. The chain couples TRBV5-1 to TRBJ1-1; no definite D call. Trimming cost V 5 bases and J 4 bases, with 12 bases left between them. CDR3 length equals 13 residues. Germline V lookup: CDR1 SGHRS, CDR2 YFSETQ. CDR3: CASREGGSTEAFF. CDR3 sequence (DNA): TGCGCCAGCAGAGAGGGAGGGAGCACTGAAGCTTTCTTT.

The J gene is TRBJ1-1, the V gene TRBV29-1, with 11 bases fitting TRBD1. Germline values: CDR1 SQVTM, CDR2 ANQGSEA. The CDR3 runs 14 residues. V lost 1 base and J lost 7; bases outside the gene matches: 5. The CDR3, as DNA: TGCAGCGTTGAAGCCTGGGACAGGGGGGATGAAGCTTTCTTT. Amino acid sequence: CSVEAWDRGDEAFF.

The count of this clone is one. V is TRBV18 and J is TRBJ1-5; 8 positions agree with TRBD1. CDR3 length: 16 amino acids. Germline trimming cut 6 bases from V and 7 bases from J; bases unmatched to any gene: 14. CDR1 and CDR2 from the germline V gene are KGHSH and LQKENI. CDR3 DNA sequence: TGTGCCAGCTCCCTGGGCCGACAGGGGTCCGGACAGCCCCAGCATTTT. Encoded protein: CASSLGRQGSGQPQHF.

This clone appeared a single time. The chain joins TRBV18 to TRBJ1-6, with 7 bases lining up with TRBD1. The trim removed 5 bases at V and 8 bases at J, leaving 15 bases unmatched. Germline assignment: CDR1 KGHSH and CDR2 LQKENI. The CDR3 is 17 residues long. The CDR3 DNA reads as TGTGCCAGCTCAAACCCCACGAGACAGGGTCGGCATTCACCCCTCCACTTT. This encodes CASSNPTRQGRHSPLHF.

The V and J genes are TRBV11-1 and TRBJ2-1; TRBD2 matches at 10 bases. Germline V CDR1 and CDR2: SGHAT, FQDESV (reference sequence). V gave up 5 bases and J gave up 2 bases; unmatched junction bases: 9. The CDR3 is made up of 17 amino acids. CDR3 protein: CASSADFGLAAYNEQFF. The CDR3 nucleotides read TGTGCCAGCAGCGCAGATTTTGGACTAGCGGCCTACAATGAGCAGTTCTTC.

In this sample, this clone turned up a few times. The chain is built from TRBV6-6 and TRBJ2-2, with TRBD1 identical over 9 bases. The junction had 4 bases not matched to a gene; V was cut back by 2 bases and J by 6 bases. CDR3 length equals 15 residues. Germline V gives CDR1 MNHNY, CDR2 SVGAGI (reference sequence). CDR3 region: CASSYTDRGAGELFF. For the CDR3, the DNA is TGTGCCAGCAGTTACACGGACAGGGGTGCCGGGGAGCTGTTTTTT.

This clone occurred once. The rearrangement joins TRBV4-1 to TRBJ2-3; 7 positions agree with TRBD2. After removal of 8 bases from V and 1 base from J, the junction contained 9 bases not matched to a gene. The CDR3 consists of 15 residues. CDR1 is MGHRA, CDR2 YSYEKL, per germline. In nucleotides, the CDR3 is TGCGCCAGCCCCCGTCGGGGGGATCGCACAGATACGCAGTATTTT. Translating gives CASPRRGDRTDTQYF.

The V gene is TRBV6-4, the J gene TRBJ2-2; TRBD1 agrees at 8 bases. This CDR3 spans 14 amino acids. V trimming: 11 bases; J trimming: 6 bases; junction bases outside the gene matches: 11. Germline-derived CDR1 and CDR2 are MRHNA and SNTAGT. The chain's CDR3 is CACKADRAAGELFF. CDR3 in DNA: TGTGCCTGCAAGGCGGACAGGGCCGCCGGGGAGCTGTTTTTT.

The CDR3, as DNA: TGTGCCAGCAGCAAAGTTCCCCCTCGGACTAGCGGGAGTCCGAGCGCAGATACGCAGTATTTT. Amino acids: CASSKVPPRTSGSPSADTQYF. This chain connects TRBV21-1 to TRBJ2-3; the table's D call TRBD2 went unverified against the DNA. TRBV21-1 is an annotated pseudogene. CDR3 size: 21 residues.

V gene TRBV10-3 combines with J gene TRBJ2-3; the match to TRBD2 covers 7 bases. Germline CDR1 reads ENHRY; CDR2 reads SYGVKD. The CDR3 runs to 14 residues. V was pared by 6 bases and J by 1 base, with 4 bases of the junction left unmatched. The DNA of the CDR3 is TGTGCCATCAGAGCTAGCGGAGGCACAGATACGCAGTATTTT. Its protein is CAIRASGGTDTQYF.

The chain uses TRBV5-1 and TRBJ2-2, with D perhaps matching TRBD1 (5 bases). Germline assignment: CDR1 SGHRS and CDR2 YFSETQ. The CDR3 consists of 15 residues. V was clipped by 9 bases and J by 1 base, with 16 bases between them. The CDR3, as DNA: TGCGCCAACAAAGGTCGACAGATGAACACCGGGGAGCTGTTTTTT. This gives the protein CANKGRQMNTGELFF.

This chain links TRBV15 with TRBJ2-7, with 12 bases identical to TRBD2. The CDR3 has 16 amino acids. The germline CDR1 and CDR2 sequences are LNHNV and YYDKDF (reference sequence). The trim removed 0 bases at V and 2 bases at J, leaving 2 bases unmatched. Here the CDR3 DNA reads TGTGCCACCAGCAGAGATCGACTAGCGGGGGCCTACGAGCAGTACTTC. It is translated as CATSRDRLAGAYEQYF.

The genes are TRBV5-1 and TRBJ2-5, with 9 bases aligning to TRBD2. Germline V lookup: CDR1 SGHRS, CDR2 YFSETQ. This CDR3 is built from 15 residues. V lost 4 bases and J lost 1; bases outside the gene matches: 5. CDR3 amino acids: CASSIGAGGQETQYF. The CDR3 nucleotides are TGCGCCAGCAGCATCGGAGCGGGGGGCCAAGAGACCCAGTACTTC.